This TCR beta chain comes out of a study of T-cell reconstitution after alpha-beta-depleted transplantation in children. Preparing the TCRbeta library involved the use of unique molecular identifiers. MiXCR, applied by TCRdb to the PCR reads, yields one record per CDR3 protein. The sample lists 440,000 or so distinct CDR3 sequences, 43% occurring once. There are a few counts of this clonotype. This CDR3 region has 14 residues. The V end was cut by 0 bases, the J end by 8 bases, with 14 bases between. Germline assignment: CDR1 SGHKS and CDR2 YYEKEE (reference sequence). This clonotype was obtained from a girl aged 2 to 9 with aplastic anemia, due to receive a stem cell transplant. The chain uses TRBV5-5 and TRBJ1-2; possibly TRBD1 for D (6 bases). The material sequenced was PBMCs, taken before TCRalphabeta/CD19-depleted stem cell transplant. The CDR3 reads CASSLEVQGPGYTF. CDR3 DNA sequence: TGTGCCAGCAGCTTGGAGGTGCAGGGGCCAGGCTACACCTTC.